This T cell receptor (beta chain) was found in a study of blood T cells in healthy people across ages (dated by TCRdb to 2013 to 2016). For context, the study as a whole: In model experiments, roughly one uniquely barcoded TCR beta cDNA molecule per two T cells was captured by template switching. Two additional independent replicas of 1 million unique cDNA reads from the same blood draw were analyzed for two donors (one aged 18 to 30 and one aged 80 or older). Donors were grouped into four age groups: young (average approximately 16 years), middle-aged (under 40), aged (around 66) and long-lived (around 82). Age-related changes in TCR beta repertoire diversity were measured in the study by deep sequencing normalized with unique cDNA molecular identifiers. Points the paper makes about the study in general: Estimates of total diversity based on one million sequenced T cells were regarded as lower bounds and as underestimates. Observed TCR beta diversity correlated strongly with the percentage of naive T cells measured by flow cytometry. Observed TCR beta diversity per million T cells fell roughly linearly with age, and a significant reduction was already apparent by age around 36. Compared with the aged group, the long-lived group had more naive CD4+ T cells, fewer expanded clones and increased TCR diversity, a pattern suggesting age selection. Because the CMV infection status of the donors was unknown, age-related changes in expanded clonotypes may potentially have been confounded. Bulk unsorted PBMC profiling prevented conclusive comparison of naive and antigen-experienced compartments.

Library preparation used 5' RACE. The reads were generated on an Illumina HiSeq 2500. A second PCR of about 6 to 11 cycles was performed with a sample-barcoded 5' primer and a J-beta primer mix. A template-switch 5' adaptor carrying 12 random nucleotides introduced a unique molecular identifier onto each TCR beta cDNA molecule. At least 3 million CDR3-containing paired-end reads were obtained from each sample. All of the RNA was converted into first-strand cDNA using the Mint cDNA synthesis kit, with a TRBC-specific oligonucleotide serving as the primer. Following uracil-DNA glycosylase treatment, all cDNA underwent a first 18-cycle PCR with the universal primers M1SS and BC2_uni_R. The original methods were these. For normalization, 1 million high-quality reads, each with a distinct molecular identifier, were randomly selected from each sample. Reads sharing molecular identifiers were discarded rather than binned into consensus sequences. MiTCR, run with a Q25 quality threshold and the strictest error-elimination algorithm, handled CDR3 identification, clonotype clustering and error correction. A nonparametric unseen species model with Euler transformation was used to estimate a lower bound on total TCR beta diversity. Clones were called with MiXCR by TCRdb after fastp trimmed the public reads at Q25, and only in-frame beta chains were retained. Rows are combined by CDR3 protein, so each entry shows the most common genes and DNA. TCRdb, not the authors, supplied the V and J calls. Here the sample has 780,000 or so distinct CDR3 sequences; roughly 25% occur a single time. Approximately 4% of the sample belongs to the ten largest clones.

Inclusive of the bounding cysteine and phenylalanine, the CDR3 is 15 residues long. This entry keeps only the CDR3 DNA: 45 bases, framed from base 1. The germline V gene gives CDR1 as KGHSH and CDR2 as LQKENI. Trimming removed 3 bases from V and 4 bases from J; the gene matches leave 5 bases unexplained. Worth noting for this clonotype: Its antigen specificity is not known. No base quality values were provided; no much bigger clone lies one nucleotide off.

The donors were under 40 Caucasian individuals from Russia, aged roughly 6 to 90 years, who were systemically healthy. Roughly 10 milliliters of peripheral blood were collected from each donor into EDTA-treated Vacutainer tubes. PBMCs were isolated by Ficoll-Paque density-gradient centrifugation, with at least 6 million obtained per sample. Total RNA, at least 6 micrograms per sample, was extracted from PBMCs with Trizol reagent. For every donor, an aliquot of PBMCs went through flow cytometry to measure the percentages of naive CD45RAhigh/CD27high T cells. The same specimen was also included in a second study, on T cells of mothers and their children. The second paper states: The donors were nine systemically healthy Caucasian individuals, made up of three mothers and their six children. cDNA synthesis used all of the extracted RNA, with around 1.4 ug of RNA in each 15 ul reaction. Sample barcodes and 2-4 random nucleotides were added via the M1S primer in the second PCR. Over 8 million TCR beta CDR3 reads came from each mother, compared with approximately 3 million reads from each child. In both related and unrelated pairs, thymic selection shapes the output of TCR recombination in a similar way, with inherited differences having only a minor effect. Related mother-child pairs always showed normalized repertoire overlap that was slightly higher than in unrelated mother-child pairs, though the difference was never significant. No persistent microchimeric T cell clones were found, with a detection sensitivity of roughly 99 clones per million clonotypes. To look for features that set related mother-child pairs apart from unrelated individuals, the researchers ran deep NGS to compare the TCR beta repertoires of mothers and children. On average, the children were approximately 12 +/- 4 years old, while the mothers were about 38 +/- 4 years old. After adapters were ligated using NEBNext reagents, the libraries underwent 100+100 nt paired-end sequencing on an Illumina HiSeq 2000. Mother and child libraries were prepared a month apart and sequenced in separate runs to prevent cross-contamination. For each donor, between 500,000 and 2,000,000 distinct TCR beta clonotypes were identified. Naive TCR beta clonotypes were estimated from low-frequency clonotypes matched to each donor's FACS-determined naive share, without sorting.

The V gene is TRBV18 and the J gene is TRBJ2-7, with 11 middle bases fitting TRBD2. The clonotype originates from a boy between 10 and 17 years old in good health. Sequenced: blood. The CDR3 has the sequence CASSPSTSGEYEQYF. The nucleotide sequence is TGTGCCAGCTCACCGTCGACTAGCGGGGAGTACGAGCAGTACTTC. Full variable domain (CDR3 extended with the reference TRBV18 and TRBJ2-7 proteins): NAGVMQNPRHLVRRRGQEARLRCSPMKGHSHVYWYRQLPEEGLKFMVYLQKENIIDESGMPKERFSAEFPKEGPSILRIQQVVRGDSAAYFCASSPSTSGEYEQYFGPGTRLTVT.